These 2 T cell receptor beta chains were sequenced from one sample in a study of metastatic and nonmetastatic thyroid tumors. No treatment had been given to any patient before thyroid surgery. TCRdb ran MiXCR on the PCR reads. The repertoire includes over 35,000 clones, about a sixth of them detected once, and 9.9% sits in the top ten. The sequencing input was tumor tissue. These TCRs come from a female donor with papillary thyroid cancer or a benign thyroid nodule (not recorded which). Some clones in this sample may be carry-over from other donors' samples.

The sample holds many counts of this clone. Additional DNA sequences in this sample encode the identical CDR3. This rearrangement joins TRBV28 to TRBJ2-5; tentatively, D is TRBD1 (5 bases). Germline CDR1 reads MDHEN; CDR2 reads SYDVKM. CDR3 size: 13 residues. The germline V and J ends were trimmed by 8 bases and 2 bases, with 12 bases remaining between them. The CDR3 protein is CASRTGLQETQYF. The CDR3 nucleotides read TGTGCCAGCCGAACAGGATTACAAGAGACCCAGTACTTC.

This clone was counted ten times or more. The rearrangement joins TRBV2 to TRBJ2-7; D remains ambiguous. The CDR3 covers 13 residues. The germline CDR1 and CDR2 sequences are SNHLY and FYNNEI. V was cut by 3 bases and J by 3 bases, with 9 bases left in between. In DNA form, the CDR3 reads TGTGCCAGCAGTGAGGGGTACGGCTACGAGCAGTACTTC. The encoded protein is CASSEGYGYEQYF.